Sequencing of this T cell receptor beta chain was carried out in a study of blood T cell repertoires in COVID-19. About the study: Italy, Spain and the United States were the sources of the convalescent and acute COVID-19 samples. PBMCs, B-cell-depleted T cells, or T cells provided the cDNA or gDNA that made up the material.

The germline V gene has CDR1 LNHDA and CDR2 SQIVND (reference sequence). The V and J ends lost 5 bases and 2 bases respectively, with 10 bases between them. The CDR3 has 13 amino acids. In its sample, this clone was seen a few times. Sequenced by immunoSEQ multiplex PCR; TCRdb stores in-frame clones only, minus some. In the table there are approximately 130,000 clones, around 85% of which are singletons. The sequencing sample was made of peripheral blood. This chain joins TRBV19 and TRBJ2-7; tentative D call: TRBD2 (6 bases). This receptor was taken from a man aged 60 to 75 with acute or convalescent COVID-19. CDR3 nucleotides: TGTGCCAGTAGTGGAGGGCCACCCTACGAGCAGTACTTC. Translation: CASSGGPPYEQYF.